This entry lists 5 T cell receptor beta chains sequenced from one sample in a study of glioma-infiltrating T cells. TCR alpha and beta CDR3 regions were amplified from RNA using iRepertoire nested multiplex PCR. TCRdb used MiXCR to reprocess the multiplex PCR reads, holding one entry per CDR3 protein. The repertoire consists of under 200,000 distinct CDR3 sequences, with 30% to 40% occurring once and the leading ten covering about 19%. Material for sequencing was glioma tissue, nonneoplastic brain tissue, or PBMCs (not recorded which). Every receptor here comes from a human donor with low-grade glioma or glioblastoma, undergoing nonglioma brain surgery, or in good health (not recorded which).

This clonotype has only a few counts. The chain recombines TRBV10-3 with TRBJ2-1; tentatively, D is TRBD1 or TRBD2 (5 bases each). V was trimmed by 8 bases and J by 5 bases, leaving 16 bases between them. Germline CDR1 and CDR2: ENHRY and SYGVKD. This CDR3 comprises 14 residues. CDR3 in amino acids: CAIAGSGLDNEQFF. The CDR3 DNA reads TGTGCCATCGCAGGGAGCGGCCTTGACAATGAGCAGTTCTTC.

This clonotype was picked up many times. This chain joins TRBV20-1 and TRBJ2-7, with TRBD2 matching 12 bases. Germline CDR1 and CDR2: DFQATT and SNEGSKA (reference sequence). J was trimmed by 5 bases and V by 6 bases; bases with no gene match: 8. This CDR3 region has 14 residues. The CDR3 DNA sequence: TGCAGTGCCCGGGGACTAGCGGGTTCCAACGAGCAGTACTTC. Translating it yields CSARGLAGSNEQYF.

This clonotype was counted at least ten times. The rearrangement joins TRBV28 to TRBJ2-1; the D gene is possibly TRBD2 (6 bases). Trimming removed 2 bases from V and 7 bases from J, with 21 bases in between. The germline V gene has CDR1 MDHEN and CDR2 SYDVKM. The CDR3 spans 17 residues. The CDR3 DNA is TGTGCCAGCAGTTTACAGTCGGCGGGACCATCGGGAAATGAGCAGTTCTTC. Translated: CASSLQSAGPSGNEQFF.

This rearrangement joins TRBV6-6 to TRBJ2-1, with a possible D match to TRBD1 (5 bases). CDR1 is MNHNY, CDR2 SVGAGI, per germline (reference sequence). V lost 2 bases, J lost 8 bases, and 16 bases lay in between. The CDR3 spans 15 residues. DNA of the CDR3: TGTGCCAGCAGTTACATCAGGGTCCGTGTCGATGAGCAGTTCTTC. It translates to CASSYIRVRVDEQFF.

This clonotype was counted at least ten times. This sequence joins TRBV20-1 and TRBJ1-2; 8 bases agree with TRBD1. Germline lookup yields CDR1 DFQATT and CDR2 SNEGSKA (reference sequence). V lost 0 bases and J lost 2; bases outside the gene matches: 2. The CDR3 consists of 14 residues. In DNA, the CDR3 is TGCAGTGCTAGAGAGGGGACAGGAAACTATGGCTACACCTTC. It is translated as CSAREGTGNYGYTF.